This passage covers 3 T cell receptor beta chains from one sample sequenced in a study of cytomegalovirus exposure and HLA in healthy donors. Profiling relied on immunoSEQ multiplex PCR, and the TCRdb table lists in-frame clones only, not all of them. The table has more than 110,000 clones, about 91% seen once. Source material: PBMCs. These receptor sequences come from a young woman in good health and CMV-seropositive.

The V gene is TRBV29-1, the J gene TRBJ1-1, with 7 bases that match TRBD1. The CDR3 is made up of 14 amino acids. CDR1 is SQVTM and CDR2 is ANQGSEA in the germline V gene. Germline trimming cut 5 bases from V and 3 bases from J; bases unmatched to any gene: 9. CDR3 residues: CSVSILGQDTEAFF. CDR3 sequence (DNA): TGCAGCGTTTCGATCCTCGGACAGGACACTGAAGCTTTCTTT.

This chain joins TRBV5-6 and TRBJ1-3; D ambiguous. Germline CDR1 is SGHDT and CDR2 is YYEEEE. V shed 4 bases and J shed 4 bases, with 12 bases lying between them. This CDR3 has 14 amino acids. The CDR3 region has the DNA TGTGCCAGCAGCCCCCGAATTCGGGGAAACACCATATATTTT. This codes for CASSPRIRGNTIYF.

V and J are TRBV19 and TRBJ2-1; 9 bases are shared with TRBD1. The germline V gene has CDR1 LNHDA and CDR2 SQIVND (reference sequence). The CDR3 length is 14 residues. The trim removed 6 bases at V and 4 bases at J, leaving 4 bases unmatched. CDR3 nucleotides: TGTGCCAGTAGATCCGGGACAGGGTACAATGAGCAGTTCTTC. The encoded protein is CASRSGTGYNEQFF. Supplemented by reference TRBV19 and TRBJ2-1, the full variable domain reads DGGITQSPKYLFRKEGQNVTLSCEQNLNHDAMYWYRQDPGQGLRLIYYSQIVNDFQKGDIAEGYSVSREKKESFPLTVTSAQKNPTAFYLCASRSGTGYNEQFFGPGTRLTVL.